The 21 T cell receptor beta chains presented below share a single source sample, sequenced in a study of blood T cell repertoires in COVID-19. The method was immunoSEQ multiplex PCR; TCRdb's version includes in-frame clones alone and lacks a portion of them. The table includes 300,000 to 450,000 clones, around 90% detected once. Sequencing was performed on peripheral blood. The receptors derive from a human donor in a cohort sampled during active COVID-19.

This clone was observed a few times. The chain uses TRBV7-3 and TRBJ2-2; 8 bases are a match to TRBD2. Losses at the gene ends were 6 bases for V and 5 bases for J; bases not matched to a gene: 5. The CDR3 length is 14 residues. The germline V gene encodes CDR1 SGHTA and CDR2 FQGTGA. The CDR3: CASSTSGSTGELFF. The CDR3 DNA sequence: TGTGCCAGCAGTACTAGCGGTTCAACCGGGGAGCTGTTTTTT.

The table lists this clone with a count of one. The genes are TRBV4-1 and TRBJ1-4, with D uncertain. CDR1 is MGHRA and CDR2 is YSYEKL in the germline V gene. The CDR3 is 15 amino acids. Trimming stripped 1 base from V and 11 bases from J, with 17 bases between. The DNA for the CDR3 is TGCGCCAGCAGCCAAGTGCACCCCCCACGCGGGAAACTGTTTTTT. It is translated as CASSQVHPPRGKLFF.

The rearrangement uses TRBV19 and TRBJ1-1, with 8 bases that match TRBD1. Germline CDR1 is LNHDA and CDR2 is SQIVND (reference sequence). The ends lost 5 bases at V and 4 bases at J; junction bases unmatched: 3. The CDR3 length is 13 residues. CDR3 residues: CASSPDRGTEAFF. DNA for the CDR3: TGTGCCAGTAGTCCAGACAGGGGCACTGAAGCTTTCTTT.

This sequence joins TRBV4-1 and TRBJ2-7, with TRBD2 matching 7 bases. This CDR3 has 16 amino acids. V gave up 0 bases and J gave up 6 bases; unmatched junction bases: 11. Per germline, CDR1 MGHRA and CDR2 YSYEKL. This CDR3 is CASSQDGVGSGPEQYF. In nucleotides, the CDR3 is TGCGCCAGCAGCCAAGATGGGGTGGGTAGCGGGCCCGAGCAGTACTTC.

V usage is TRBV2 and J usage is TRBJ1-4, with 8 bases lining up with TRBD1. The CDR3 is 15 amino acids. Germline trimming cut 7 bases from V and 1 base from J; bases unmatched to any gene: 5. Germline V gives CDR1 SNHLY, CDR2 FYNNEI. The chain's CDR3 is CASNGQGQTNEKLFF. Written as DNA, the CDR3 is TGTGCCAGCAATGGACAGGGCCAAACTAATGAAAAACTGTTTTTT.

The chain employs TRBV5-1 and TRBJ1-1; no firm D call. V was cut by 4 bases and J by 12 bases, with 13 bases left in between. This CDR3 spans 11 amino acids. Looked up from germline, CDR1 is SGHRS and CDR2 is YFSETQ. The DNA for the CDR3 is TGCGCCAGCAGCGGAGGAGGCGCGTCTTTCTTT. It translates to CASSGGGASFF.

The rearrangement uses TRBV14 and TRBJ2-1, with 7 bases that match TRBD2. This CDR3 comprises 14 residues. With 5 bases clipped from V and 10 bases from J, the junction kept 11 bases outside the gene matches. Per germline, CDR1 SGHDN and CDR2 FVKESK. The CDR3 spells CASSNRDYRSEQFF. The CDR3 nucleotides read TGTGCCAGCAGCAACCGGGACTACCGATCCGAGCAGTTCTTC.

The rearrangement joins TRBV4-1 to TRBJ2-7, with 7 bases matching TRBD1. After removal of 4 bases from V and 4 bases from J, the junction contained 16 bases not matched to a gene. The CDR3 runs to 17 residues. Germline assignment: CDR1 MGHRA and CDR2 YSYEKL. The CDR3 DNA is TGCGCCAGCAGCCCAGAGAATGGGGCAGGGGGATTATACGAGCAGTACTTC. It specifies CASSPENGAGGLYEQYF.

This clone was recorded only once. The rearrangement links TRBV28 to TRBJ1-4, with a possible D match to TRBD1 (6 bases). This CDR3 is 16 amino acids long. Per germline, CDR1 MDHEN and CDR2 SYDVKM. Deletions cut 1 base from V and 3 bases from J, with 12 bases between. This chain's CDR3 is CASSLFVEGANEKLFF. The CDR3 DNA reads TGTGCCAGCAGTTTATTCGTAGAGGGGGCTAATGAAAAACTGTTTTTT.

The gene calls are TRBV29-1 and TRBJ1-1; 8 bases line up with TRBD1. Germline V gene lookup returns CDR1 SQVTM and CDR2 ANQGSEA. The CDR3 loop spans 13 amino acids. V was pared by 6 bases and J by 4 bases, with 7 bases of the junction left unmatched. The CDR3: CSVGQGLGTEAFF. The DNA for the CDR3 is TGCAGCGTAGGACAGGGCCTAGGCACTGAAGCTTTCTTT.

The genes are TRBV6-4 and TRBJ2-7; D is undetermined. Looked up from germline, CDR1 is MRHNA and CDR2 is SNTAGT. This CDR3 is 14 amino acids long. The V end lost 2 bases, the J end lost 3 bases, and 11 bases lay between the germline ends. The CDR3 bases are TGTGCCAGCAGTGACCACAGAGAACTCTACGAGCAGTACTTC. Amino acids: CASSDHRELYEQYF.

V usage is TRBV7-2 and J usage is TRBJ2-7; TRBD2 matches 15 bases. This CDR3 contains 17 residues. The J segment lost 2 bases and the V segment lost 5 bases, leaving 7 bases of the junction unmatched. Per the germline V gene, CDR1 is SGHTA and CDR2 is FQGNSA. CDR3 in amino acids: CASSPGTSGGTAYEQYF. CDR3 in DNA: TGTGCCAGCAGCCCCGGGACTAGCGGGGGGACAGCCTACGAGCAGTACTTC.

The chain carries TRBV9 and TRBJ1-2, with 7 nucleotides matching TRBD1. V shed 0 bases and J 4 bases; nucleotides not matched to a gene: 6. The length of the CDR3 is 15 residues. Germline assignment: CDR1 SGDLS and CDR2 YYNGEE. The CDR3 sequence is CASSVGAGGGYGYTF. The CDR3 DNA reads as TGTGCCAGCAGCGTAGGGGCAGGGGGAGGCTATGGCTACACCTTC.

The rearrangement joins TRBV19 to TRBJ1-2; 11 bases are shared with TRBD1. The CDR3 contains 15 residues. CDR1 and CDR2 (germline): LNHDA, SQIVND (reference sequence). V trimming: 4 bases; J trimming: 4 bases; junction bases outside the gene matches: 5. The CDR3 protein is CASSKDRGLSYGYTF. The CDR3 coding sequence is TGTGCCAGTAGTAAGGACAGGGGGCTGAGCTATGGCTACACCTTC.

This chain links TRBV7-2 with TRBJ1-2; the D gene is possibly TRBD1 (5 bases). The CDR3 runs to 15 residues. Per germline, CDR1 SGHTA and CDR2 FQGNSA. V lost 5 bases to trimming and J lost 4 bases, with 17 bases between them. Written as DNA, the CDR3 is TGTGCCAGCAGCGGATCCCGACAGTTCTCCTATGGCTACACCTTC. Its translation: CASSGSRQFSYGYTF.

V usage is TRBV5-4 and J usage is TRBJ1-1, with TRBD1 as a possible D gene (5 bases). V gave up 4 bases and J gave up 0 bases, with 10 bases separating them. The CDR3 loop spans 14 amino acids. Germline V gene sequence: CDR1 SGHNT, CDR2 YYREEE (reference sequence). Here the CDR3 reads CASSLDNLNTEAFF. The CDR3 nucleotides are TGTGCCAGCAGCCTGGACAATCTGAACACTGAAGCTTTCTTT.

The chain couples TRBV5-8 to TRBJ1-2, with 10 bases identical to TRBD1. This CDR3 comprises 18 residues. The V and J ends lost 3 bases and 4 bases, in that order; junction bases with no gene match: 15. Germline values: CDR1 SGHTS, CDR2 YDEGEE. CDR3 protein: CASSWFRGQGSVSYGYTF. CDR3 nucleotides: TGTGCCAGCAGCTGGTTCAGGGGACAGGGGTCAGTTTCCTATGGCTACACCTTC. Full variable domain (remainder filled in from reference TRBV5-8 and TRBJ1-2): EAGVTQSPTHLIKTRGQQATLRCSPISGHTSVYWYQQALGLGLQFLLWYDEGEERNRGNFPPRFSGRQFPNYSSELNVNALELEDSALYLCASSWFRGQGSVSYGYTFGSGTRLTVV.

Only a few counts were recorded for this clone. This sample also contains other DNA sequences that code for the same CDR3. The V call is TRBV5-4, the J call TRBJ2-1; the D gene is possibly TRBD1 (5 bases). The V and J ends lost 0 bases and 7 bases respectively, with 5 bases between them. The CDR3 extends over 12 amino acids. Looked up from germline, CDR1 is SGHNT and CDR2 is YYREEE (reference sequence). The CDR3, as DNA: TGTGCCAGCAGCTTGGACAGGAATGAGCAGTTCTTC. Residues: CASSLDRNEQFF.

V gene TRBV11-3 combines with J gene TRBJ2-1, with TRBD2 matching over 14 bases. The V and J ends lost 5 bases and 7 bases, in that order; junction bases with no gene match: 10. The CDR3 contains 17 residues. The germline CDR1 and CDR2 sequences are SGHNT and YENEEA. The CDR3 protein is CASSLRLAGGRQNEQFF. CDR3 nucleotide sequence: TGTGCCAGCAGCCTACGACTAGCGGGGGGGCGACAGAATGAGCAGTTCTTC.

J is TRBJ1-2 and V is TRBV20-1, with 8 bases fitting TRBD1. The length of the CDR3 is 10 residues. Germline-derived CDR1 and CDR2 are DFQATT and SNEGSKA (reference sequence). The trim removed 8 bases at V and 6 bases at J, leaving 2 bases unmatched. Here the CDR3 DNA reads TGCAGTACAGGGGGAAATGGCTACACCTTC. It codes for CSTGGNGYTF.

This chain's CDR3 is CASSRRTQANTGELFF. CDR3 bases: TGTGCCAGCAGCAGAAGAACCCAGGCGAACACCGGGGAGCTGTTTTTT. The chain recombines TRBV5-4 with TRBJ2-2; no reliable D call. CDR1 SGHNT and CDR2 YYREEE come from the germline V gene (reference sequence). The CDR3 is made up of 16 amino acids. V gave up 4 bases and J gave up 0 bases, with 13 bases separating them. Drawing the rest from reference TRBV5-4 and TRBJ2-2, the complete variable domain is ETGVTQSPTHLIKTRGQQVTLRCSSQSGHNTVSWYQQALGQGPQFIFQYYREEENGRGNFPPRFSGLQFPNYSSELNVNALELDDSALYLCASSRRTQANTGELFFGEGSRLTVL.